This T cell receptor (beta chain) was recovered during a study of blood T cell repertoires in COVID-19 (TCRdb year 2020). About the investigation overall: Samples covering the acute and convalescent phases of COVID-19 were provided by collaborators in the United States, Italy and Spain. The samples were drawn from the first 160 participants of the ongoing ImmuneRACE study and from over a thousand subjects provided by 6 global collaborators. Where HLA class I and class II types were available, the types were taken from metadata supplied by the sample provider, not from assay-based typing. The repertoires were released in a freely available public database intended as a resource for research on the immune response to SARS-CoV-2. A de-identified subject ID, COVID-19 status, age in years and sex were almost always included in the sample metadata. Deeply sampled blood TCRbeta repertoires from subjects exposed to, actively infected with, or recovered from COVID-19 were included in the dataset. The material from the prospective study consisted of cDNA or gDNA derived from T cells, B-cell-depleted T cells, or PBMCs.

In Seattle, one collaborating source enrolled patients while the infection was active and tracked those patients longitudinally over the course of disease. The collaborating institutions used their own protocols to collect whole blood in K2EDTA tubes. Collaborator samples were shipped for TCRbeta analysis as frozen whole blood, isolated PBMCs, or DNA extracted from either sample type. Points the paper makes about the study in general: The quantity of clinical and demographic metadata differed by source and by participant and was supplied without curation.

Comment on this clone: Its cognate antigen has yet to be identified. No per-base quality is available; no much larger clone lies one base away.

From the cysteine up to the phenylalanine, the CDR3 has a length of 12 residues. The read is trimmed to its CDR3 DNA, 36 bases read in frame from base 1. TCRbeta CDR3 regions were amplified from genomic DNA by means of the immunoSEQ Assay, a bias-controlled multiplex PCR. Under the source paper's analysis protocol: The number of nucleated cells in each sample was estimated by amplification of reference gene primers within the assay. To quantify the absolute abundance of each unique TCRbeta CDR3 rearrangement, sequence reads were collapsed and filtered. For each sample, productive Simpson clonality was calculated as the square root of Simpson's diversity index over productive rearrangements. TCRdb's version of the immuneACCESS table is confined to in-frame rearrangements and falls short of the full clone set. An unresolved V gene accounts for under half of the shortfall where checked; the remainder is of unknown origin. V, J and clone size are those of that table, while D and trimming were read from the DNA. This sample has 300,000 to 400,000 clones in its table, and about nine tenths of those were observed once. Approximately 7.3% of the sample comes from the top ten.

The TCR sequence derives from a woman aged 70-85 years with COVID-19, enrolled during active disease. Recombination joined TRBV21-1 with TRBJ2-7; the D call in the table, TRBD2, was not verified against the DNA. TRBV21-1 corresponds to a pseudogene. Sequencing input: peripheral blood. The CDR3 is CASDYLSYEQYF. The bases read TGTGCCTCAGACTATCTCTCCTACGAGCAGTACTTC.